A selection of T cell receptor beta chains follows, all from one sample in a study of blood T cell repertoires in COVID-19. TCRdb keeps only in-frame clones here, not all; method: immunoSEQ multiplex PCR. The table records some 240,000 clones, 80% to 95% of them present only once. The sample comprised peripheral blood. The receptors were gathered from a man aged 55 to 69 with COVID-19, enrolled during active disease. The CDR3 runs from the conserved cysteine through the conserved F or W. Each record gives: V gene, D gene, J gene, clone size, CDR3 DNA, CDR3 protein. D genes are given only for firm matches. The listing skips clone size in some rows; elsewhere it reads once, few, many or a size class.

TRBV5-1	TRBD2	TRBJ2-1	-	TGCGCCAGCAGCACAGGACTAGCGGGGGCTAACTACAATGAGCAGTTCTTC	CASSTGLAGANYNEQFF
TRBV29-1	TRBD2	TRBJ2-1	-	TGCAGTGAAAGCGGGAGCTCCTACAATGAGCAGTTCTTC	CSESGSSYNEQFF
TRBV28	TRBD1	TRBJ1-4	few	TGTGCCAGCAGCTGGACGACAGGGGCGAATGAAAAACTGTTTTTT	CASSWTTGANEKLFF
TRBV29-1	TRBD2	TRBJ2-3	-	TGCAGCGTTGAGTCTAGCGGGACTAGCACAGATACGCAGTATTTT	CSVESSGTSTDTQYF
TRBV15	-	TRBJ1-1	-	TGTGCCACCAGACTAGACAGGATGAACACTGAAGCTTTCTTT	CATRLDRMNTEAFF
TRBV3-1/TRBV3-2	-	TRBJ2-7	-	TGTGCCACCGGGGCGGGGGCCCACGAGCAGTACTTC	CATGAGAHEQYF
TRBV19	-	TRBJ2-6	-	TGTGCCAGTAGTATTATCGTGAGCTCTGGGGCCAACGTCCTGACTTTC	CASSIIVSSGANVLTF
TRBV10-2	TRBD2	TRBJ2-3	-	TGCGCCAACTTGCGGGAGTCGACAGATACGCAGTATTTT	CANLRESTDTQYF
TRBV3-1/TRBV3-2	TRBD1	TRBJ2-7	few	TGTGCCAGCAGCCAAGATGGGGACAGGGCCGAGCAGTACTTC	CASSQDGDRAEQYF
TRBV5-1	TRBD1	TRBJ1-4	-	TGCGCCAGCAGCTGGGGACAGGGGAGAAGGGAAAAACTGTTTTTT	CASSWGQGRREKLFF
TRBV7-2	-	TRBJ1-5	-	TGTGCCAGCAGCTTGGAGTTTAGCAATCAGCCCCAGCATTTT	CASSLEFSNQPQHF
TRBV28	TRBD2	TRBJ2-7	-	TGTGCCAGCAGTTTTTACGGGACTAGCGGGAAAGCCGAGCAGTACTTC	CASSFYGTSGKAEQYF
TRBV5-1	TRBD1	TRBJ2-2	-	TGCGCCAGCAGCATAGACAGGGTTCCAACCGGGGAGCTGTTTTTT	CASSIDRVPTGELFF
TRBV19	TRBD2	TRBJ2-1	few	TGTGCCAGTAGTACGGGGGGCGGGAGGGTTTTGGACAATGAGCAGTTCTTC	CASSTGGGRVLDNEQFF